This TCR beta chain is drawn from a study of CXCR3-negative and CXCR3-positive naive CD8 T cells. Germline V gene sequence: CDR1 SGHRS, CDR2 YFSETQ. This CDR3 has 12 residues. The TRB cDNA libraries were prepared by 5' RACE with UMI labels. Using the 5' RACE reads, TCRdb records one entry per CDR3 protein without DNA. The listing records 40,000 to 45,000 distinct CDR3 sequences. The sequenced sample was memory CD8+ T cells from blood. The sequence derives from a human donor in good health. Some clones in this sample may be carry-over from other donors' samples. The chain recombines TRBV5-1 with TRBJ1-1. The CDR3 loop is CASSGHSPEAFF. The whole variable domain, remainder taken from reference TRBV5-1 and TRBJ1-1, is KAGVTQTPRYLIKTRGQQVTLSCSPISGHRSVSWYQQTPGQGLQFLFEYFSETQRNKGNFPGRFSGRQFSNSRSEMNVSTLELGDSALYLCASSGHSPEAFFGQGTRLTVV.